The rows below give T cell receptor beta chains drawn from one sample of a study of a mutant IDH1 vaccine in newly diagnosed glioma. This table comes from immunoSEQ multiplex PCR, and its TCRdb copy is limited to in-frame clones, with some not included. This table holds 73,000 or so clones, about four fifths found once. These receptors' antigens are unknown. Source: PBMCs, taken from a glioma patient whose treatment included an IDH1 peptide vaccine. The receptors derive from a man aged 18 to 29 with glioma. CDR3s include the opening cysteine and the closing phenylalanine or tryptophan. The D gene is left open where the match is weak. Clone size is not always given. Where it is, it says once, few, many or a class for expanded clones.

v_gene: TRBV29-1
abundance: -
j_gene: TRBJ2-7
d_gene: TRBD1
CDR3nt: TGCAGCGTTGAAGGCCAGGGGGCCCCCTACGAGCAGTACTTC
CDR3aa: CSVEGQGAPYEQYF

v_gene: TRBV7-9
abundance: -
j_gene: TRBJ1-4
d_gene: TRBD1
CDR3nt: TGTGCCAGCAGCTTAGGGACAGGAGGCTGGGTCGGAAAACTGTTTTTT
CDR3aa: CASSLGTGGWVGKLFF

v_gene: TRBV6-6
abundance: once
j_gene: TRBJ2-7
d_gene: TRBD1
CDR3nt: TGTGCCAGCAGTTACCGGACAGGGGCGAGGGAGCAGTACTTC
CDR3aa: CASSYRTGAREQYF

v_gene: TRBV5-4
abundance: once
j_gene: TRBJ2-7
d_gene: TRBD2
CDR3nt: TGTGCCAGCAGCCGGGGGGGACTAGCGCAGTACGAGCAGTACTTC
CDR3aa: CASSRGGLAQYEQYF

v_gene: TRBV6-1
abundance: few
j_gene: TRBJ2-7
d_gene: -
CDR3nt: TGTGCCGTATCCTACGAGCAGTACTTC
CDR3aa: CAVSYEQYF

v_gene: TRBV7-9
abundance: -
j_gene: TRBJ1-1
d_gene: -
CDR3nt: TGTGCCAGCAGCTTAGTTTCGGGGATGAACACTGAAGCTTTCTTT
CDR3aa: CASSLVSGMNTEAFF

v_gene: TRBV7-9
abundance: -
j_gene: TRBJ2-7
d_gene: -
CDR3nt: TGTGCCAGCAGCGGAAACAGGGCATCCCCTCTCTACGAGCAGTACTTC
CDR3aa: CASSGNRASPLYEQYF

v_gene: TRBV6-6
abundance: -
j_gene: TRBJ2-1
d_gene: -
CDR3nt: TGTGCCAGCACGCTTAGCTCCTACAATGAGCAGTTCTTC
CDR3aa: CASTLSSYNEQFF

v_gene: TRBV9
abundance: few
j_gene: TRBJ1-1
d_gene: -
CDR3nt: TGTGCCAGCAGCGTAGGCCCTGGTGAGGGTGAAGCTTTCTTT
CDR3aa: CASSVGPGEGEAFF

v_gene: TRBV25-1
abundance: -
j_gene: TRBJ2-5
d_gene: -
CDR3nt: TGTGCCAGCAGTGAGGGATTAGGGTTCCTTCAAGAGACCCAGTACTTC
CDR3aa: CASSEGLGFLQETQYF

v_gene: TRBV6-5
abundance: -
j_gene: TRBJ1-6
d_gene: -
CDR3nt: TGTGCCAGCAGTTACTCAAGGACTCTTACCTATTCACCCCTCCACTTT
CDR3aa: CASSYSRTLTYSPLHF

v_gene: TRBV27
abundance: -
j_gene: TRBJ2-2
d_gene: TRBD1
CDR3nt: TGTGCCAGCAGATCCAGGGGGTTCGCCGGGGAGCTGTTTTTT
CDR3aa: CASRSRGFAGELFF

v_gene: TRBV2
abundance: -
j_gene: TRBJ2-5
d_gene: TRBD2
CDR3nt: TGTGCCAGCAGTGAACTAGCGGGAGGCGATGAGACCCAGTACTTC
CDR3aa: CASSELAGGDETQYF

v_gene: TRBV4-2
abundance: -
j_gene: TRBJ1-5
d_gene: -
CDR3nt: TGTGCCAGCAGCCAAGAAGCCGACACCAATCAGCCCCAGCATTTT
CDR3aa: CASSQEADTNQPQHF

v_gene: TRBV6-5
abundance: -
j_gene: TRBJ2-7
d_gene: -
CDR3nt: TGTGCCAGCAACCCACAGGGTTCCAGGAGCGAGCAGTACTTC
CDR3aa: CASNPQGSRSEQYF

v_gene: TRBV7-3
abundance: -
j_gene: TRBJ2-7
d_gene: TRBD1
CDR3nt: TGTGCCAGCAGCTTAGGGACAGGGGCGGGATACGAGCAGTACTTC
CDR3aa: CASSLGTGAGYEQYF

v_gene: TRBV5-4
abundance: once
j_gene: TRBJ1-2
d_gene: -
CDR3nt: TGTGCCAGCAGCCTGGGTGAAGGCTATGGCTACACCTTC
CDR3aa: CASSLGEGYGYTF

v_gene: TRBV6-1
abundance: -
j_gene: TRBJ2-1
d_gene: TRBD1
CDR3nt: TGTGCCAGCAGAGAGGACAGGGGGGGTTACAATGAGCAGTTCTTC
CDR3aa: CASREDRGGYNEQFF

v_gene: TRBV30
abundance: once
j_gene: TRBJ1-2
d_gene: -
CDR3nt: TGTGCCTGGAAACGGGATCGGCCCTATGGCTACACCTTC
CDR3aa: CAWKRDRPYGYTF

v_gene: TRBV4-3
abundance: -
j_gene: TRBJ1-2
d_gene: TRBD1
CDR3nt: TGCGCCAGCAGCCAGGGGACAGGGGGAGACTATGGCTACACCTTC
CDR3aa: CASSQGTGGDYGYTF

v_gene: TRBV5-5
abundance: -
j_gene: TRBJ2-7
d_gene: -
CDR3nt: TGTGCCAGCAGCCGCACAGGGCCCAGGAGCTCCTACGAGCAGTACTTC
CDR3aa: CASSRTGPRSSYEQYF

v_gene: TRBV10-3
abundance: few
j_gene: TRBJ1-2
d_gene: -
CDR3nt: TGTGCCAGCCGACAGGTAGCTAACTATGGCTACACCTTC
CDR3aa: CASRQVANYGYTF

v_gene: TRBV7-2
abundance: -
j_gene: TRBJ2-7
d_gene: TRBD1
CDR3nt: TGTGCCAGCAGCTTATTCGGGACAGGCAGCTCCTACGAGCAGTACTTC
CDR3aa: CASSLFGTGSSYEQYF

v_gene: TRBV30
abundance: -
j_gene: TRBJ1-1
d_gene: -
CDR3nt: TGTGCCTGGGGTAGGGTCAAGGACACTAAAGCTTTCTTT
CDR3aa: CAWGRVKDTKAFF

v_gene: TRBV7-9
abundance: -
j_gene: TRBJ2-2
d_gene: -
CDR3nt: TGTGCCAGCAGCTTCAACACCGGGGAGCTGTTTTTT
CDR3aa: CASSFNTGELFF

v_gene: TRBV7-9
abundance: once
j_gene: TRBJ2-3
d_gene: -
CDR3nt: TGTGCCAGCAGCTTAGGTACCGGGACCCCTGTCCCAGATACGCAGTATTTT
CDR3aa: CASSLGTGTPVPDTQYF

v_gene: TRBV6-5
abundance: -
j_gene: TRBJ2-1
d_gene: -
CDR3nt: TGTGCCAGCAAACCTTCGAGCTCCTACAATGAGCAGTTCTTC
CDR3aa: CASKPSSSYNEQFF

v_gene: TRBV19
abundance: once
j_gene: TRBJ2-7
d_gene: TRBD1
CDR3nt: TGTGCCAGTAGTCACCACAGGGGCTACGAGCAGTACTTC
CDR3aa: CASSHHRGYEQYF

v_gene: TRBV6-5
abundance: -
j_gene: TRBJ2-7
d_gene: -
CDR3nt: TGTGCCAGCAGACCCCTCCTAGTCTTCTACGAGCAGTACTTC
CDR3aa: CASRPLLVFYEQYF

v_gene: TRBV15
abundance: -
j_gene: TRBJ2-7
d_gene: -
CDR3nt: TGTGCCACCAGCAGAGATCTCGGATCGAGTTACGAGCAGTACTTC
CDR3aa: CATSRDLGSSYEQYF

v_gene: TRBV30
abundance: -
j_gene: TRBJ2-5
d_gene: -
CDR3nt: TGTGCCTGGAGGACCGATAACCAAGAGACCCAGTACTTC
CDR3aa: CAWRTDNQETQYF

v_gene: TRBV4-1
abundance: -
j_gene: TRBJ1-2
d_gene: -
CDR3nt: TGCGCCAGCAGCCAAAGCTCCTCAGCCTATTCTAACTATGGCTACACCTTC
CDR3aa: CASSQSSSAYSNYGYTF

v_gene: TRBV28
abundance: -
j_gene: TRBJ2-7
d_gene: -
CDR3nt: TGTGCCAGCAGCTTGCAGGGGGAGGTTTACGAGCAGTACTTC
CDR3aa: CASSLQGEVYEQYF

v_gene: TRBV9
abundance: -
j_gene: TRBJ1-1
d_gene: TRBD1
CDR3nt: TGTGCCAGCAGCGTAGACGGACAGGGGTGGACTGAAGCTTTCTTT
CDR3aa: CASSVDGQGWTEAFF

v_gene: TRBV15
abundance: -
j_gene: TRBJ1-1
d_gene: -
CDR3nt: TGTGCCACCAGCAGAGATCAGGGTTGGACTGAAGCTTTCTTT
CDR3aa: CATSRDQGWTEAFF

v_gene: TRBV4-1
abundance: -
j_gene: TRBJ1-2
d_gene: -
CDR3nt: TGCGCCAGCAGCCAAGGAGCCCAGGGAATAAGCTATGGCTACACCTTC
CDR3aa: CASSQGAQGISYGYTF

v_gene: TRBV18
abundance: once
j_gene: TRBJ1-1
d_gene: TRBD1
CDR3nt: TGTGCCAGCTCACCCCTTCGACCGGGACAGGCCTTGAACACTGAAGCTTTCTTT
CDR3aa: CASSPLRPGQALNTEAFF

v_gene: TRBV4-1
abundance: -
j_gene: TRBJ1-3
d_gene: -
CDR3nt: TGCGCCAGCAGCCAAGAAGCGAGAGGGACTGGAAACACCATATATTTT
CDR3aa: CASSQEARGTGNTIYF

v_gene: TRBV30
abundance: few
j_gene: TRBJ1-4
d_gene: TRBD1
CDR3nt: TGTGCCTGGAGTGAAGGGGCAGGGGGTAATGAAAAACTGTTTTTT
CDR3aa: CAWSEGAGGNEKLFF

v_gene: TRBV29-1
abundance: -
j_gene: TRBJ2-3
d_gene: -
CDR3nt: TGCAGCGTCGAACGGGCCATAACTACAGATACGCAGTATTTT
CDR3aa: CSVERAITTDTQYF

v_gene: TRBV19
abundance: once
j_gene: TRBJ2-4
d_gene: -
CDR3nt: TGTGCCAGTAGCCGTGACCCCCCCGGGAGCCAGGGGGCCAAAAACATTCAGTACTTC
CDR3aa: CASSRDPPGSQGAKNIQYF

v_gene: TRBV7-3
abundance: -
j_gene: TRBJ2-3
d_gene: TRBD2
CDR3nt: TGTGCCAGCAGCTTAACGGGCGGGAGAGGCACAGATACGCAGTATTTT
CDR3aa: CASSLTGGRGTDTQYF

v_gene: TRBV7-6
abundance: -
j_gene: TRBJ2-5
d_gene: TRBD1
CDR3nt: TGTGCCAGCAGCTCCCCCCTACGACAGGGAGAGACCCAGTACTTC
CDR3aa: CASSSPLRQGETQYF

v_gene: TRBV7-2
abundance: -
j_gene: TRBJ2-7
d_gene: TRBD1
CDR3nt: TGTGCCAGCAGCTCCGGGACAGGGGGCATATACGAGCAGTACTTC
CDR3aa: CASSSGTGGIYEQYF

v_gene: TRBV28
abundance: -
j_gene: TRBJ2-7
d_gene: -
CDR3nt: TGTGCCAGCGACAAAAAGGGGAGAAGACTCCACGAGCAGTACTTC
CDR3aa: CASDKKGRRLHEQYF

v_gene: TRBV10-3
abundance: -
j_gene: TRBJ1-4
d_gene: -
CDR3nt: TGTGCCATCAGTGATTGGGGGGGGGATGAAAAACTGTTTTTT
CDR3aa: CAISDWGGDEKLFF

v_gene: TRBV30
abundance: -
j_gene: TRBJ2-7
d_gene: TRBD2
CDR3nt: TGTGCGATAGTAGCGGGTCTCTACGAGCAGTACTTC
CDR3aa: CAIVAGLYEQYF

v_gene: TRBV6-5
abundance: -
j_gene: TRBJ1-1
d_gene: -
CDR3nt: TGTGCCAGCAGTTACAGGGGCATGAACACTGAAGCTTTCTTT
CDR3aa: CASSYRGMNTEAFF

v_gene: TRBV11-2
abundance: once
j_gene: TRBJ2-7
d_gene: -
CDR3nt: TGTGCCAGCAGCTTAGTCTGGACAGCTCCCTCCGAGCAGTACTTC
CDR3aa: CASSLVWTAPSEQYF

v_gene: TRBV19
abundance: -
j_gene: TRBJ2-7
d_gene: -
CDR3nt: TGTGCCAGTAGTATGGGCACAGACTCCTACGAGCAGTACTTC
CDR3aa: CASSMGTDSYEQYF

v_gene: TRBV5-4
abundance: -
j_gene: TRBJ2-2
d_gene: TRBD2
CDR3nt: TGTGCCAGCAGCCCCGCCGGGACTAGCGAGACCGGGGAGCTGTTTTTT
CDR3aa: CASSPAGTSETGELFF